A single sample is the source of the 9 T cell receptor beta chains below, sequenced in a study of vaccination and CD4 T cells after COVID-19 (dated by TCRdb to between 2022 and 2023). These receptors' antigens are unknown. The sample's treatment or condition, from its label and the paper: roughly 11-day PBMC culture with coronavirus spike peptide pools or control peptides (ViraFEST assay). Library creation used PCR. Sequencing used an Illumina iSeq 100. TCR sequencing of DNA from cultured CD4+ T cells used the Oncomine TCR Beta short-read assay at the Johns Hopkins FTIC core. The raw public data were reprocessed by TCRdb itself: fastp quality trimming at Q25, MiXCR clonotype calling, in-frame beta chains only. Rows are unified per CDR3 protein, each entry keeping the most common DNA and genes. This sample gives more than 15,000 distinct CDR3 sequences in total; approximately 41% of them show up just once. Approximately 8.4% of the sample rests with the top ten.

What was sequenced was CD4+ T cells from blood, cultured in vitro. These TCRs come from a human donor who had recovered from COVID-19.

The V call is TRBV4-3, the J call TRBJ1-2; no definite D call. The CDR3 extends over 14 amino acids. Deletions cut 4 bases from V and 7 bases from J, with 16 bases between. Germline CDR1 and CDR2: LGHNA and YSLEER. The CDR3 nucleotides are TGCGCCAGCAGCCGAGCCGTCTTCGGCGCTGGCTACACCTTC. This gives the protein CASSRAVFGAGYTF.

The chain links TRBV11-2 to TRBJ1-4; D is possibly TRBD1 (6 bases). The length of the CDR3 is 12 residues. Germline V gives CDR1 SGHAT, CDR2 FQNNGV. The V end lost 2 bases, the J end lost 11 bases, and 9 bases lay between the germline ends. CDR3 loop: CASSLYRDKLFF. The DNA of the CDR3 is TGTGCCAGCAGCTTATACAGGGACAAACTGTTTTTT.

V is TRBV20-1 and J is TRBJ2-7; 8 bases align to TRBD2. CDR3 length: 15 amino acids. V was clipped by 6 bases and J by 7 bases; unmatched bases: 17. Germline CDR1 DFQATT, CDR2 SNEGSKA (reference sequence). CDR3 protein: CSAHPVGLAGREQYF. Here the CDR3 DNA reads TGCAGTGCGCATCCGGTAGGGCTAGCGGGTAGAGAGCAGTACTTC.

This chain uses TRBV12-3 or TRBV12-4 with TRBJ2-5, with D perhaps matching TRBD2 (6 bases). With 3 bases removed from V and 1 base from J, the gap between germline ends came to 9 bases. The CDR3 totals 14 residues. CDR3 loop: CASSFRGIQETQYF. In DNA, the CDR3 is TGTGCCAGCAGTTTCCGCGGGATCCAAGAGACCCAGTACTTC.

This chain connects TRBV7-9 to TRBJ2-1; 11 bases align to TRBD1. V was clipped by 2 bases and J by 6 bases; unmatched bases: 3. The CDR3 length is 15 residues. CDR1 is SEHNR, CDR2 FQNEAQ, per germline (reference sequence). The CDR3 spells CASSLMGTGGNEQFF. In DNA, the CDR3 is TGTGCCAGCAGCTTAATGGGGACAGGGGGCAATGAGCAGTTCTTC.

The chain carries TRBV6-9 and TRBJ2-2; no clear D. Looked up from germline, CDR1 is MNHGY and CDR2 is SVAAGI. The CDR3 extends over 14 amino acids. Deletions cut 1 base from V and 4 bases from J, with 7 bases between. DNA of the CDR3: TGTGCCAGCAGTTATTTTGCTGGCACCGGGGAGCTGTTTTTT. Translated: CASSYFAGTGELFF.

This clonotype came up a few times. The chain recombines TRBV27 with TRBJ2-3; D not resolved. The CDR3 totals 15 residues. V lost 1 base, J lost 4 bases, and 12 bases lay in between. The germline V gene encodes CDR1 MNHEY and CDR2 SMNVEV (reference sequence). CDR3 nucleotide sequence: TGTGCCAGCAGTTTATTTAGGAGACGCCCAGATACGCAGTATTTT. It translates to CASSLFRRRPDTQYF.

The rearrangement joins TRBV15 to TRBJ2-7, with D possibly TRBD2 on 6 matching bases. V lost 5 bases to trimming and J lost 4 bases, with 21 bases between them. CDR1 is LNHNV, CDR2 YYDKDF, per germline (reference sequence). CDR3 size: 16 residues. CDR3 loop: CATSDFLDGSPYEQYF. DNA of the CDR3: TGTGCCACCAGCGATTTCCTAGACGGGAGTCCATACGAGCAGTACTTC.

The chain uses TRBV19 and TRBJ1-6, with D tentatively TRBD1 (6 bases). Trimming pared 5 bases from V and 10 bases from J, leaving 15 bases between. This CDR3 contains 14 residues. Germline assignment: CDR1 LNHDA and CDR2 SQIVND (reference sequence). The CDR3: CASSDRTGLSPLHF. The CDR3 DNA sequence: TGTGCCAGTAGTGACAGAACAGGGTTGTCACCCCTCCACTTT.